This TCR beta chain was observed in a study of identifying expanded T cells in peripheral blood. Whole-study results and caveats: Technical replicates showed around 1.2 changed clones; two weeks roughly 16; four weeks 19. Clone count variance between two-week samples rose with total template count.

The repertoire was sequenced with immunoSEQ multiplex PCR; TCRdb's copy has only in-frame clones and lacks some. The sample holds over 85,000 clones, more than 70% seen once. The germline CDR1 and CDR2 sequences are KGHSH and LQKENI. The CDR3 runs 15 residues. V was pared by 2 bases and J by 8 bases, with 18 bases between. No infections or other immune events were documented during collection. As concerns this clone: The antigen is undetermined.

The receptor's source is a person aged 18-70 years in good health. The specimen was blood. The V call is TRBV18, the J call TRBJ1-2; a weak D match, TRBD1 (5 bases). The CDR3 is CASSPLGVVGEGYTF. The CDR3 bases are TGTGCCAGCTCACCATTGGGGGTCGTGGGTGAAGGCTACACCTTC.